This section outlines one TCR beta chain sequence together with its context. CDR3 size: 15 residues. V was pared by 6 bases and J by 6 bases, with 3 bases of the junction left unmatched. Looked up from germline, CDR1 is ENHRY and CDR2 is SYGVKD. This sample is part of a study of T cell changes during pregnancy in multiple sclerosis. Sequenced by immunoSEQ multiplex PCR; TCRdb stores in-frame clones only, minus some. The repertoire includes around 80,000 clones, 92% of them detected once, and 2.6% sits in the top ten. The receptor was isolated from a female donor with multiple sclerosis, enrolled in a pregnancy study. The sample consisted of peripheral blood, taken before pregnancy. The chain combines TRBV10-3 with TRBJ2-1; 15 bases match TRBD2. Here the CDR3 reads CAIRGLAGGSNEQFF. The CDR3 bases are TGTGCCATCAGAGGACTAGCGGGAGGGAGCAATGAGCAGTTCTTC.